This passage covers 4 T cell receptor beta chains from one sample sequenced in a study of CD8 T cells in ankylosing spondylitis (dated by TCRdb to about 2017). Library preparation was by 5' RACE. TCRdb names Illumina HiSeq 2500 as the instrument used. TCRdb itself trimmed the public reads at Q25 with fastp, ran MiXCR and retained productive beta chains. Under each unique CDR3 protein, matching rows form one entry showing the most common genes and DNA. This sample holds 200,000 to 250,000 distinct CDR3 sequences; around a quarter were observed only once. The ten biggest clones cover less than 8.5% of the sample. Sequencing was done on a sample of blood, either unsorted or a sorted T cell fraction (not recorded which). The receptor set was obtained from a male donor with ankylosing spondylitis or in good health (not recorded which).

The CDR3 DNA sequence: TGTGCCAGCAACCCGGGGGCCAACGTCCTGACTTTC. Translation gives CASNPGANVLTF. The V and J genes are TRBV7-2 and TRBJ2-6; D gene unclear. The germline gives CDR1 SGHTA, CDR2 FQGNSA. V was trimmed by 7 bases and J by 4 bases, leaving 5 bases between them. The CDR3 runs to 12 residues. Full variable domain (missing parts from reference TRBV7-2 and TRBJ2-6): GAGVSQSPSNKVTEKGKDVELRCDPISGHTALYWYRQSLGQGLEFLIYFQGNSAPDKSGLPSDRFSAERTGGSVSTLTIQRTQQEDSAVYLCASNPGANVLTFGAGSRLTVL.

In its sample, this clonotype was seen many times. The V call is TRBV6-5, the J call TRBJ2-5; possibly TRBD1 for D (5 bases). Trimming pared 2 bases from V and 2 bases from J, leaving 9 bases between. The CDR3 is made up of 14 amino acids. Germline loops: CDR1 MNHEY, CDR2 SVGAGI. The CDR3 loop reads CASSYRTRQETQYF. The CDR3 nucleotides read TGTGCCAGCAGTTACCGGACACGACAAGAGACCCAGTACTTC.

The chain is built from TRBV7-3 and TRBJ2-1, with D maybe TRBD1 (5 bases). Germline V gene lookup returns CDR1 SGHTA and CDR2 FQGTGA. Trimming took off 3 bases at V and 6 bases at J, with 12 bases between the two ends. The CDR3 consists of 14 residues. This chain's CDR3 is CASSLDKMRNEQFF. The CDR3 DNA reads TGTGCCAGCAGCTTGGACAAGATGCGCAATGAGCAGTTCTTC.

This rearrangement joins TRBV24-1 to TRBJ2-3; D remains ambiguous. Trimming left V 9 bases short and J 2 bases short, with 14 bases between. Germline V CDR1 and CDR2: KGHDR, SFDVKD. This CDR3 spans 14 amino acids. The CDR3 sequence is CATQHDAYTDTQYF. The CDR3 region has the DNA TGTGCCACCCAGCACGACGCCTACACAGATACGCAGTATTTT.